The source of this TCR beta chain is a study of blood T cell repertoires in COVID-19. Background on the study: Collection of acute and convalescent COVID-19 samples took place in the United States, Italy and Spain. Sample material is recorded as cDNA or gDNA derived from T cells, B-cell-depleted T cells, or PBMCs.

This CDR3 spans 14 amino acids. The V end was cut by 3 bases, the J end by 3 bases, with 11 bases between. From germline, CDR1 is MNHEY and CDR2 SVGEGT. Authors' processing steps: Researchers report that nucleated cell counts were estimated from reference gene primer amplification. Method: immunoSEQ multiplex PCR; TCRdb's copy keeps in-frame clones and lacks some. The V and J calls and the clone size are those of that table, but D and trimming were determined from the DNA. The sample includes about 130,000 clones, around 88% of them seen just once. This clonotype originated in a human donor in a cohort sampled during active COVID-19. The chain recombines TRBV6-2 or TRBV6-3 with TRBJ1-1; no clear D gene. The sequencing sample was made of peripheral blood. CDR3 sequence reads: CASSYTRLHTEAFF. In DNA, the CDR3 is TGTGCCAGCAGTTATACGAGGTTGCACACTGAAGCTTTCTTT.